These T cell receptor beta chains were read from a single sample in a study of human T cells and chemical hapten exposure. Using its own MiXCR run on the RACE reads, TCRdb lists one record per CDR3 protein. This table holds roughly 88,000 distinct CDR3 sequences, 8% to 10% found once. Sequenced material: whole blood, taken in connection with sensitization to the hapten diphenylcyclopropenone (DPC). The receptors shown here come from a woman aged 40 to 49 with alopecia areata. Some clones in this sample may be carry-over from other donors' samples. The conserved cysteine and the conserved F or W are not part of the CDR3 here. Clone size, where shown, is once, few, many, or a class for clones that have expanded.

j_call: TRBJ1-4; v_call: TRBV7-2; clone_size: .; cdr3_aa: ASSKMIAATNEKLF
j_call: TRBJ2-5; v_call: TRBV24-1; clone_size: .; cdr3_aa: ATRGGDQGATQY
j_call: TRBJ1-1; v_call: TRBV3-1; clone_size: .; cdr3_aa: ASSQSGTAGEAF
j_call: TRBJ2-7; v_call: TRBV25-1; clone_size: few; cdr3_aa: ASSQPTVGAGEQY
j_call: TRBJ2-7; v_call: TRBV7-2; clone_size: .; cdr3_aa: ASSLGGRGDIYEQY
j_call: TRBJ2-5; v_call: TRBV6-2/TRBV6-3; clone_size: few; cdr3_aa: ASSYYPGLAGGQETQY
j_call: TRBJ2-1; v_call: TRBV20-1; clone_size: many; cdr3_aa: SAVSTSSYNEQF
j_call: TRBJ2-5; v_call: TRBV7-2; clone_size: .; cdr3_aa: ASSLGSGVETQY
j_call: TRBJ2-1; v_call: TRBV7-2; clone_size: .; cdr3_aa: ASSLTRDRGANEQF
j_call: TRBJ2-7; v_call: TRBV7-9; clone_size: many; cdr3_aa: ASSLARGGGTYEQY
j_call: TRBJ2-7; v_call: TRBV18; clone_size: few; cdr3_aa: ASSPTMEGTYEQY
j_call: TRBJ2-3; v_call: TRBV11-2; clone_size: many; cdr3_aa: ASSLQLVYTDTQY
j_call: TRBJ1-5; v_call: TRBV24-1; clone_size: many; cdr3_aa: ATSDWDQPQH
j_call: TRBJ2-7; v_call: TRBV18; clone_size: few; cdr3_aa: ASTPSDGTYEQY
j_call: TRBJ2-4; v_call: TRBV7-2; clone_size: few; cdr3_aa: ASSLAENIQY
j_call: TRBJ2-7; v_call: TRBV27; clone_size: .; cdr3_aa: ASSLSRGVGEQY
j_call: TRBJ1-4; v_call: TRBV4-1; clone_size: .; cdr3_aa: ASSQHRGRGANEKLF
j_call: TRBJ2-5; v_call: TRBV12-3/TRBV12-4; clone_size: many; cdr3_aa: ASSLGVHQETQY
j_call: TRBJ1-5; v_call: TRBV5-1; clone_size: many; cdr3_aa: ATSSDGNQPQH
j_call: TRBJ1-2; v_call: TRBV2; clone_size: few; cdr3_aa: ASSSVRVDYGYT
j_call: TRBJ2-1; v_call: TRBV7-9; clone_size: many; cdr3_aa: ASSPLGPSNEQF
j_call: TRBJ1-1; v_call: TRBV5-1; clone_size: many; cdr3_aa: ASSQTSTNTEAF
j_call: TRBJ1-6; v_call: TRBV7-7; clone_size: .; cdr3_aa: ASSPTGARAPLH
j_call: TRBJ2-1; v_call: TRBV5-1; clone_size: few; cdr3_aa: ASSSSEISYNEQF
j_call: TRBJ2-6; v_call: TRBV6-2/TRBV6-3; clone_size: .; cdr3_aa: ASSPYTGGGGANVLT
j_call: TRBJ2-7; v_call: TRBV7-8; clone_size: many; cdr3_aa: ASSLVGDYEQY
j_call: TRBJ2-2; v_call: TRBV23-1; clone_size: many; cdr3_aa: ASPAKFKGTSGGTTGELF
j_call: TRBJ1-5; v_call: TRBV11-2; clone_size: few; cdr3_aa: ASSLDWTNQPQH
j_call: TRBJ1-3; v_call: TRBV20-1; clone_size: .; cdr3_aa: SAYRSSGNTIY
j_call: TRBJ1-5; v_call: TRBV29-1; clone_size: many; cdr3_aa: SASQGADQPQH
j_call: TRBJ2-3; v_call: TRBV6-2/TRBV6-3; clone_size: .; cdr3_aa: ASNFAGADTQY
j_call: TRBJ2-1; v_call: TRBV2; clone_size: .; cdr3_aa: ASSAGPLGSYNEQF
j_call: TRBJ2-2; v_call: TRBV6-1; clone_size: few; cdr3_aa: ASRRGQERGTSITGELF
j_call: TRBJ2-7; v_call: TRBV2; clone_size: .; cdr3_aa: ASGIDARAAYEQY
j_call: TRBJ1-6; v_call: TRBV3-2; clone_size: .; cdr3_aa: ASSRCQPSSYNSPLH
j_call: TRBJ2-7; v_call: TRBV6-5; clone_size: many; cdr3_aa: ASSYRQGWGEQY
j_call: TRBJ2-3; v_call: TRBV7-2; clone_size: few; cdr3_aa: ASSLAGASDTQY
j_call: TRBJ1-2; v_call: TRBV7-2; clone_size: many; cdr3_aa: ASSLVWTGYSYGYT
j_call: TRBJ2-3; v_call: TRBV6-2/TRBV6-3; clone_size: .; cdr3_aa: ASSPTGGTSAFTQY
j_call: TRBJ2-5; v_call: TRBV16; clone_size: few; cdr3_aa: ASSQRGQETQY
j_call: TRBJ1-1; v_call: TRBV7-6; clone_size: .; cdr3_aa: ASSLSGAGEAF
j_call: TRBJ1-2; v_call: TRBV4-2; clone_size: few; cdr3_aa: ASSDTNGYT
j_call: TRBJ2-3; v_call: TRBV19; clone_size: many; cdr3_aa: ASSRQGTSDTQY
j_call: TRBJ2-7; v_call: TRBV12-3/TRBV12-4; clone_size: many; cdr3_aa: ASSFPRSGEQY
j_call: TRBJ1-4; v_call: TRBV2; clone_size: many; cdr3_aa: ASSGQGAANEKLF
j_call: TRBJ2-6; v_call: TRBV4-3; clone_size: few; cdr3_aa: ASSQDLPTRVGANVLT
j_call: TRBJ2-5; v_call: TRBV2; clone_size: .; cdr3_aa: ASSGGVRAGGPQETQY
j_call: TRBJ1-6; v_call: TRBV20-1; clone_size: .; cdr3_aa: SARDSGVGDNSPLH
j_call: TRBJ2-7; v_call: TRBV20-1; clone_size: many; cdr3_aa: SASVTIAGKAYEQY
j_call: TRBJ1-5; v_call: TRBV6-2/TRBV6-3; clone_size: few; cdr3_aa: ASRKIEQPQH
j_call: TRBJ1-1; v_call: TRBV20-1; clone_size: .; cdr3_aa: SASTADRGNTEAF
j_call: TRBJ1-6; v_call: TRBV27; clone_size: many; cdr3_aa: ASSSSEGQHSPLH
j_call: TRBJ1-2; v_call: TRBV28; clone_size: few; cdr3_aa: ASSSSGSWDYGYT
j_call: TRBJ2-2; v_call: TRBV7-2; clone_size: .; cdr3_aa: ASSFWTGELF
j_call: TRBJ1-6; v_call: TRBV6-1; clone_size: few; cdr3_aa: ASSVEPGGSPLH
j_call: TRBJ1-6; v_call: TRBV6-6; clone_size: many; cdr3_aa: ASSWGGNNSPLH
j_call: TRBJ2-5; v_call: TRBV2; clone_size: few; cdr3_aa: ASSVDYSETQY
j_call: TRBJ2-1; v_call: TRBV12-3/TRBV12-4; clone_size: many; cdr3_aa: ASSFWDRGNEQF
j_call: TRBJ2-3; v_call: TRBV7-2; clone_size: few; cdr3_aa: ASSLFGTGSDTQY
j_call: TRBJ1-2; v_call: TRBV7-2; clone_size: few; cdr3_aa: ASKSRGNYGYT